This T cell receptor beta chain was captured by sequencing in a study of spatial heterogeneity in lung cancer. Study in general: Samples were obtained from roughly 65 donors, all untreated early-stage non-small cell lung cancer patients. Researchers sequenced follow-up PBMC samples if they had them, and these came a median of about two years after resection. Detected beta-chain sequences consistently exceeded alpha-chain sequences. Each unique TCR and UMI combination was seen more than ten times on average in raw reads.

Using its own MiXCR run on the 5' RACE reads, TCRdb lists one record per CDR3 protein. The sample has tens of thousands of distinct CDR3 sequences, approximately 20% seen once; the top ten hold 21%. The germline V and J ends were trimmed by 1 base and 4 bases, with 5 bases remaining between them. The CDR3 extends over 13 amino acids. The germline gives CDR1 SNHLY, CDR2 FYNNEI. Time point of the sample: blood at routine non-recurrence follow-up after resection. The material sequenced was PBMCs, taken at follow-up. This chain connects TRBV2 to TRBJ2-1, with D hard to call. The sequence was obtained from a male donor with early-stage non-small cell lung cancer. The CDR3 DNA is TGTGCCAGCAGTGAAGTTCTGTACAATGAGCAGTTCTTC. Its translation is CASSEVLYNEQFF.